This T cell receptor beta chain was identified in a study of blood T cell repertoires in COVID-19. Data came from immunoSEQ multiplex PCR; TCRdb stores just in-frame clones and leaves some out. The table includes hundreds of thousands of clones, 89% detected once. The CDR3 contains 16 residues. Deletions cut 3 bases from V and 4 bases from J, with 13 bases between. Looked up from germline, CDR1 is SEHNR and CDR2 is FQNEAQ (reference sequence). The recovered donors of Cohort 3 showed two negative PCRs, clearance, or symptom resolution. The chain joins TRBV7-9 to TRBJ1-6; D is possibly TRBD1 (6 bases). The specimen was PBMCs or T cells enriched from blood (not recorded which). The sequence was collected from a man in his 60s who had recovered from COVID-19. Here the CDR3 reads CASSFEMTGYNSPLHF. CDR3 bases: TGTGCCAGCAGCTTTGAAATGACAGGTTATAATTCACCCCTCCACTTT.